This T cell receptor beta chain was profiled in a study of T cells in Graves' hyperthyroidism and ophthalmopathy. Study-wide results and caveats: Ophthalmopathy, which appeared later, was predicted by the model a median roughly 6.5 months before onset. Most thyroid-expanded clonotypes above 0.001 were also found in blood.

Inclusion characteristics of ophthalmopathy patients comprised a Clinical Activity Score of at least 3, a NOSPECS grade of at least 4, and duration under 3 months. Thyroid ultrasound, orbital computed tomography, clinical symptoms, and serum thyroxine and TRAb underpinned diagnoses. This clonotype was counted at least ten times. Its antigen is not identified. It was RNA transcripts that yielded the amplified TCR beta CDR3 regions. The HTBI set primed first-round TCR CDR3 RT-PCR. TCRdb processed the multiplex PCR reads anew with MiXCR; each CDR3 protein has one entry. The profile shows over 500,000 distinct CDR3 sequences, about a sixth of them singletons. The TCR comes from a woman under 30 with Graves' ophthalmopathy. What was sequenced was blood.

In nucleotides, the CDR3 is TGTGCCAGCAGCTACCGGGACAGGAACACCGGGGAGCTGTTTTTT. Its translation is CASSYRDRNTGELFF. The chain uses TRBV11-2 and TRBJ2-2, with TRBD1 identical over 7 bases. Germline CDR1 SGHAT, CDR2 FQNNGV. CDR3 length: 15 residues. V was pared by 4 bases and J by 1 base, with 3 bases of the junction left unmatched. Based on the CDR3 plus reference TRBV11-2 and TRBJ2-2, the full variable domain is EAGVAQSPRYKIIEKRQSVAFWCNPISGHATLYWYQQILGQGPKLLIQFQNNGVVDDSQLPKDRFSAERLKGVDSTLKIQPAKLEDSAVYLCASSYRDRNTGELFFGEGSRLTVL.